This is a list of T cell receptor beta chains from one sample in a study of CD8+CD57+ T cells in acquired aplastic anemia. One entry per CDR3 protein results from TCRdb running MiXCR on the reads. The data contain 150,000 to 200,000 distinct CDR3 sequences, about 64% of them singletons. The source material was sorted CD4+, CD8+, or CD8+CD57+ T cells (not recorded which) from PBMCs. The receptor source for this set is a human donor with severe aplastic anemia or a healthy control (not recorded which). Both conserved end residues are part of each CDR3. D genes are given only for firm matches. Size values are once, few and many counts, or a class for expanded clones, and some rows have none.

>-|TRBV29-1|TRBJ2-7|-
CSADGGTSYEQYF
TGCAGCGCGGACGGGGGTACCTCCTACGAGCAGTACTTC
>TRBD1|TRBV12-3/TRBV12-4|TRBJ1-2|-
CATSDSPGQGSYGYTF
TGTGCCACCAGTGATTCTCCGGGACAGGGTAGCTACGGCTACACCTTC
>-|TRBV7-9|TRBJ1-2|few
CASSLALSGSWYGYTF
TGTGCCAGCAGCTTAGCGTTGTCAGGGAGCTGGTATGGCTACACCTTC
>-|TRBV9|TRBJ2-5|-
CASSVGSGKAQYF
TGTGCCAGCAGCGTAGGATCGGGAAAGGCCCAGTACTTC
>TRBD1|TRBV7-2|TRBJ1-1|-
CASSGGRGRRNTEALF
TGTGCCAGCAGCGGGGGTAGGGGGCGTAGGAACACTGAAGCTCTCTTT
>-|TRBV3-1|TRBJ1-5|-
CASSPGALSNQPQHF
TGTGCCAGCAGCCCCGGGGCCCTCAGCAATCAGCCCCAGCATTTT
>TRBD1|TRBV20-1|TRBJ1-2|many
CSALGQADGYTF
TGCAGTGCCCTTGGACAGGCGGACGGCTACACCTTC
>-|TRBV7-8|TRBJ2-3|-
CASSPGGAQYF
TGTGCCAGCAGCCCTGGGGGTGCGCAGTATTTT
>-|TRBV6-5|TRBJ2-7|-
CASSSLSSYEQYF
TGTGCCAGCAGTTCCTTAAGCTCCTACGAGCAGTACTTC
>TRBD1|TRBV25-1|TRBJ2-1|-
CASSSRQGYNEQFF
TGTGCCAGCAGTTCAAGACAGGGCTACAATGAGCAGTTCTTC
>-|TRBV29-1|TRBJ2-2|-
CSVEDKEDRSTGELFF
TGCAGCGTTGAAGATAAGGAGGACAGATCCACCGGGGAGCTGTTTTTT
>TRBD2|TRBV4-2|TRBJ2-7|-
CASSHRTSSYEQYF
TGTGCCAGCAGCCATAGGACTAGCAGCTACGAGCAGTACTTC
>TRBD2|TRBV2|TRBJ2-1|once
CASSEGLAGSNEQFF
TGTGCCAGCAGTGAAGGGCTAGCGGGGAGCAATGAGCAGTTCTTC
>TRBD2|TRBV4-3|TRBJ2-7|many
CASTPLAGGPGEQYF
TGCGCCAGCACCCCTCTAGCGGGGGGGCCGGGTGAGCAGTACTTC
>TRBD2|TRBV6-1|TRBJ2-7|many
CASSAGASGFYEQYF
TGTGCCAGCAGTGCTGGGGCTAGCGGATTTTACGAGCAGTACTTC
>TRBD2|TRBV2|TRBJ2-3|-
CASSLTVGTSGGSTDTQYF
TGTGCCAGCAGTCTGACGGTGGGAACTAGCGGGGGTAGCACAGATACGCAGTATTTT
>-|TRBV7-8|TRBJ2-1|-
CASSYLGGAGYNEQFF
TGTGCCAGCAGCTACCTTGGGGGGGCCGGCTACAATGAGCAGTTCTTC
>-|TRBV2|TRBJ2-7|-
CASGLSYEQYF
TGTGCCAGCGGACTTTCCTACGAGCAGTACTTC
>-|TRBV6-2/TRBV6-3|TRBJ2-3|-
CASSYPDWGAGNTDTQYF
TGTGCCAGCAGTTACCCCGATTGGGGGGCGGGAAACACAGATACGCAGTATTTT
>TRBD2|TRBV10-2|TRBJ2-1|few
CASRAGDSYNEQFF
TGCGCCAGCAGGGCGGGAGACTCCTACAATGAGCAGTTCTTC
>TRBD1|TRBV14|TRBJ1-2|-
CASSRGQERGYTF
TGTGCCAGCAGCCGAGGACAGGAGAGAGGCTACACCTTC
>-|TRBV19|TRBJ2-2|once
CASSTTSPGELFF
TGTGCCAGTAGTACCACTAGCCCCGGGGAGCTGTTTTTT
>-|TRBV6-2/TRBV6-3|TRBJ2-7|few
CASTGSYEQYF
TGTGCCAGCACGGGTTCCTACGAGCAGTACTTC
>TRBD1|TRBV5-1|TRBJ1-2|-
CASSSTGRGGYTF
TGCGCCAGCAGCTCGACAGGGAGAGGCGGCTACACCTTC
>-|TRBV7-3|TRBJ1-1|-
CASSLRPTAEAFF
TGTGCCAGCAGCTTAAGACCGACAGCTGAAGCTTTCTTT
>-|TRBV25-1|TRBJ1-4|-
CASSPGRGANEKLFF
TGTGCCAGCAGCCCTGGAAGGGGGGCTAATGAAAAACTGTTTTTT
>-|TRBV7-3|TRBJ2-2|-
CASSLIPGSTGELFF
TGTGCCAGCAGCTTAATTCCTGGATCCACCGGGGAGCTGTTTTTT
>-|TRBV24-1|TRBJ1-5|few
CATSDLGQKNQPQHF
TGTGCCACCAGTGATTTAGGACAGAAAAATCAGCCCCAGCATTTT
>-|TRBV10-3|TRBJ1-2|-
CAITGGPNYGYTF
TGTGCCATCACCGGGGGCCCTAACTATGGCTACACCTTC
>TRBD1|TRBV9|TRBJ2-1|-
CASSGWTGGLYNEQFF
TGTGCCAGCAGCGGATGGACAGGGGGGCTTTACAATGAGCAGTTCTTC
>TRBD1|TRBV7-2|TRBJ2-3|-
CASSWTGMSTDTQYF
TGTGCCAGCAGCTGGACAGGGATGAGCACAGATACGCAGTATTTT
>-|TRBV29-1|TRBJ2-1|-
CSVGWDNSYNEQFF
TGCAGCGTTGGATGGGACAACTCCTACAATGAGCAGTTCTTC
>-|TRBV7-3|TRBJ1-2|-
CASSPQYGTSDGYTF
TGTGCCAGCAGCCCACAATACGGGACAAGCGATGGCTACACCTTC
>-|TRBV18|TRBJ2-2|-
CASSLFPGELFF
TGTGCCAGCTCTCTATTCCCCGGGGAGCTGTTTTTT
>TRBD1|TRBV19|TRBJ2-1|few
CATEGTGWNEQFF
TGTGCCACCGAGGGGACAGGGTGGAATGAGCAGTTCTTC
>-|TRBV7-8|TRBJ1-5|-
CASSPGPKGDQPQHF
TGTGCCAGCAGCCCCGGCCCCAAGGGGGATCAGCCCCAGCATTTT
>TRBD2|TRBV6-4|TRBJ2-1|many
CASSQLAGGPDEQFF
TGTGCCAGCAGCCAACTAGCGGGGGGGCCCGATGAGCAGTTCTTC
>TRBD2|TRBV24-1|TRBJ2-3|-
CATSDPAGTSGMDTQYF
TGTGCCACCAGTGACCCGGCCGGGACTAGCGGGATGGATACGCAGTATTTT
>TRBD1|TRBV12-3/TRBV12-4|TRBJ2-1|-
CASSLGSGTGGIGEQFF
TGTGCCAGCAGTTTAGGGAGTGGGACAGGGGGAATTGGCGAGCAGTTCTTC
>TRBD1|TRBV9|TRBJ1-6|-
CASSVDGTEVSPLHF
TGTGCCAGCAGCGTAGATGGGACAGAAGTCTCGCCCCTCCACTTT
>-|TRBV20-1|TRBJ1-5|-
CSAISQSGQPQHF
TGCAGTGCTATTAGCCAGTCGGGTCAGCCCCAGCATTTT
>-|TRBV2|TRBJ2-7|-
CASRYRDNSYEQYF
TGTGCCAGCAGGTACCGGGACAACTCCTACGAGCAGTACTTC
>TRBD1|TRBV5-6|TRBJ2-1|-
CASSPRGRDEQFF
TGTGCCAGCAGCCCGAGGGGGCGCGATGAGCAGTTCTTC
>-|TRBV2|TRBJ1-4|-
CASNGGFGEKLFF
TGTGCCAGCAACGGGGGGTTTGGGGAAAAACTGTTTTTT
>TRBD1|TRBV6-1|TRBJ1-4|few
CASSEADRGVTNEKLFF
TGTGCCAGCAGTGAAGCGGACAGGGGGGTAACTAATGAAAAACTGTTTTTT
>TRBD2|TRBV7-3|TRBJ2-1|-
CASSPTGLAGANSSYNEQFF
TGTGCCAGCAGCCCGACCGGACTAGCGGGGGCCAATAGCTCCTACAATGAGCAGTTCTTC
>-|TRBV5-4|TRBJ2-5|once
CASSSTGEYQETQYF
TGTGCCAGCAGCTCCACGGGAGAGTACCAAGAGACCCAGTACTTC
>-|TRBV20-1|TRBJ2-7|few
CSAIKPGHEQYF
TGCAGTGCCATCAAACCGGGCCACGAGCAGTACTTC
>-|TRBV25-1|TRBJ1-1|-
CASSDPDLGGAFF
TGTGCCAGCAGTGACCCTGACCTGGGAGGAGCTTTCTTT
>TRBD1|TRBV25-1|TRBJ1-6|-
CASSVSLGQGHSPLHF
TGTGCCAGCAGTGTATCCCTGGGACAGGGCCATTCACCCCTCCACTTT
>TRBD2|TRBV7-8|TRBJ2-5|-
CASLVAGGFYQETQYF
TGTGCCAGCCTGGTAGCGGGGGGGTTCTACCAAGAGACCCAGTACTTC